This TCR beta chain emerged from a study of OX40 agonist ivuxolimab in advanced cancers. Context from the whole study: Ivuxolimab was an agonistic, fully human IgG2 monoclonal antibody directed against OX40 (CD134), a costimulatory receptor. Intravenous ivuxolimab was administered to patients every 2 weeks at six dose levels: 0.01, 0.1, 0.3, 1.5, 3 and 10 mg/kg. Of the approximately 50 dose-escalation patients, hepatocellular carcinoma was present in around 20, melanoma in around 15, renal cell carcinoma in 9 and head and neck cancer in 9. The dose-escalation cohort was about 86% male with a mean age of roughly 62 years, ranging from 23 to 79. Prior anti-PD-1, anti-PD-L1 or anti-CTLA-4 therapy was permitted, and approximately 39% of dose-escalation patients had received checkpoint inhibitors. Partial responses occurred in three dose-escalation patients, of whom one had hepatocellular carcinoma and two had cutaneous melanoma. Peripheral TCRbeta sequencing aimed to test whether ivuxolimab altered TCR sequence diversity and caused clonal T-cell expansion. The paper covers the monotherapy dose-escalation part of the phase I ivuxolimab trial, which included N of about 50 patients. Overall results and qualifications from the work: In the 0.1-3.0 mg/kg groups, partial responders had among the lowest normalized peripheral clonal expansion, particularly in CD8+ T cells. After ivuxolimab, expanded clones were on average more numerous among CD8+ T cells than among CD4+ T cells. At doses from 0.1 to 3.0 mg/kg, clonal expansion was seen in both CD4+ and CD8+ blood T cells between baseline and week 6. Low levels of normalized T-cell clonal expansion were also seen in some nonresponding patients. The antigen specificity of the clonally expanded peripheral T cells was not determined.

The germline V gene encodes CDR1 SGHNT and CDR2 YYREEE (reference sequence). At the junction V is shortened by 0 bases and J by 3 bases, with 7 bases in between. Including the terminal cysteine and phenylalanine, the CDR3 comprises 14 residues. The kept DNA is CDR3 alone, 42 bases in frame from the first base. Genomic DNA was extracted from sorted cells for sequencing of the TCRbeta CDR3 region. The immunoSEQ Assay was used for sequencing of TCRbeta CDR3 regions. Sourced from immuneACCESS, this table was stored by TCRdb with only in-frame sequences that have V and J called. A share of the clones is absent; for the studies checked, an unresolved V gene accounts for under half, and the remainder has no known explanation. In all, the sample holds approximately 62,000 clones, and roughly 92% of those were seen once. Jointly, the top ten make up 13% of the sample. Concerning this clone itself: Which antigen it targets is not known. No per-base quality is available; no much larger clone lies one base away.

The trial excluded patients who had a history of autoimmune disease or who were on systemic immunosuppression. Peripheral blood for TCR sequencing was collected from all dose cohorts at baseline, on cycle 4 day 1, and on cycle 7 day 1. The samples were drawn from a first-in-human, open-label, multicenter phase I dose-escalation trial of ivuxolimab. The trial enrolled adults with locally advanced or metastatic head and neck squamous cell, hepatocellular, melanoma or renal cell carcinoma. CD4+ and CD8+ T cells were sorted separately from peripheral blood before TCR sequencing. The rearrangement joined TRBV5-4 to TRBJ1-5, and the D gene may be TRBD1, 6 bases matching. The clonotype originates from an adult with an advanced solid tumor such as melanoma, head and neck, liver or kidney cancer. The sequencing here drew on CD4+ or CD8+ T cells sorted from blood, taken in a trial of the OX40 agonist ivuxolimab. The DNA sequence is TGTGCCAGCAGCTTGGGGACAGTCAATCAGCCCCAGCATTTT. It is translated as CASSLGTVNQPQHF.